This T cell receptor beta chain derives from a study of siplizumab effects on memory and regulatory T cells. V dropped 6 bases and J dropped 7 bases, with 15 bases sitting between them. Germline CDR1 reads LNHDA; CDR2 reads SQIVND (reference sequence). This CDR3 contains 13 residues. A few donor pairs also had unstimulated CD4+ and CD8+ naive and memory subsets sequenced. Findings of the study overall: A major contribution to the alloresponse seemed to be made by naive T cells, which seemed more diverse than memory cells.

TCRdb's copy holds only in-frame clones and misses some; the assay was immunoSEQ multiplex PCR. The table lists 90,000 to 95,000 clones, roughly 97% of them singletons. As concerns this clone: Its target is unknown.

The clonotype comes from a human donor in good health. V and J are TRBV19 and TRBJ1-1; D might be TRBD1 (6 bases). The sample comprised naive CD4+ T cells sorted from blood. In nucleotides, the CDR3 is TGTGCCAGTAGAGGGGGGGCTTTCGGTGAAGCTTTCTTT. This translates into CASRGGAFGEAFF.